Below, 28 T cell receptor beta chains from the same sample are listed, as sequenced in a study of T cells in localized non-small cell lung cancer. Sequencing used immunoSEQ multiplex PCR; TCRdb keeps in-frame clones, though not all of them. Of around 20,000 clones in the sample, about 86% were seen once. The sequenced sample was peripheral blood, obtained before any cancer treatment. The source of these receptors is a woman aged 35-70 years with stage I lung adenocarcinoma.

The chain joins TRBV4-3 to TRBJ2-7; D is ambiguous. The CDR3 contains 13 residues. CDR1 is LGHNA, CDR2 YSLEER, per germline. V dropped 5 bases and J dropped 2 bases, with 10 bases sitting between them. The CDR3 reads CASSISIPYEQYF. The DNA of the CDR3 is TGCGCCAGCAGCATAAGTATCCCCTACGAGCAGTACTTC.

This clone appeared once. The chain recombines TRBV18 with TRBJ2-2; D is undetermined. Germline lookup yields CDR1 KGHSH and CDR2 LQKENI. The CDR3 is 15 amino acids. Trimming took 2 bases from V and 0 from J, leaving 7 bases between them. The CDR3 DNA reads TGTGCCAGCTCACCAAACACTCCGAACACCGGGGAGCTGTTTTTT. It codes for CASSPNTPNTGELFF.

J is TRBJ2-7 and V is TRBV4-1; a weak D match, TRBD2 (6 bases). Trimming shortened V by 1 base and J by 2 bases, and 12 bases separated the two germline ends. CDR3 length: 15 amino acids. CDR1 and CDR2 from the germline V gene are MGHRA and YSYEKL. The CDR3 DNA sequence: TGCGCCAGCAGCCAAGCCTCGCGGGGCCCCTACGAGCAGTACTTC. Residues: CASSQASRGPYEQYF.

The chain couples TRBV7-9 to TRBJ2-1; tentative D call: TRBD2 (6 bases). The germline V and J ends were trimmed by 5 bases and 8 bases, with 19 bases remaining between them. The CDR3 is 15 residues long. Germline assignment: CDR1 SEHNR and CDR2 FQNEAQ (reference sequence). The CDR3 loop reads CASSPRNSGLDEQFF. CDR3 bases: TGTGCCAGCAGCCCTCGAAATAGCGGTCTGGATGAGCAGTTCTTC.

The V gene is TRBV6-1, the J gene TRBJ2-7; TRBD1 matches 10 bases. The CDR3 has 13 residues. Germline loops: CDR1 MNHNS, CDR2 SASEGT. V dropped 1 base and J dropped 6; count of bases not matched to a gene: 0. This chain's CDR3 is CASSEGDRGEQYF. The CDR3 region has the DNA TGTGCCAGCAGTGAAGGGGACAGGGGCGAGCAGTACTTC.

The rearrangement uses TRBV20-1 and TRBJ1-2, with 9 bases aligning to TRBD1. Germline CDR1 is DFQATT and CDR2 is SNEGSKA (reference sequence). Trimming at V came to 7 bases and at J to 7 bases, leaving 4 bases not matched to a gene. The CDR3 consists of 11 residues. Here the CDR3 DNA reads TGCAGTGTTACAGGGGGCAGTGGCTACACCTTC. This encodes CSVTGGSGYTF.

This clone has only one observation. The chain links TRBV19 to TRBJ2-2, with a weak D call TRBD2 (5 bases). Germline CDR1 LNHDA, CDR2 SQIVND (reference sequence). The ends were cut back, 1 base at V and 7 bases at J, with 13 bases in the middle. The CDR3 is made up of 15 amino acids. CDR3 amino acids: CASSIGLAPNGELFF. The CDR3, as DNA: TGTGCCAGTAGTATAGGGCTAGCCCCGAACGGGGAGCTGTTTTTT.

This sequence joins TRBV4-3 and TRBJ2-1; TRBD1 matches at 9 bases. Germline-derived CDR1 and CDR2 are LGHNA and YSLEER. This CDR3 is 18 amino acids long. Trimming cost V 1 base and J 0 bases; bases outside gene matches: 7. In DNA form, the CDR3 reads TGCGCCAGCAGCCAAGCTTCCACAGGGGGCGCCTCCTACAATGAGCAGTTCTTC. Residues: CASSQASTGGASYNEQFF.

The V gene is TRBV6-6, the J gene TRBJ1-5, with 7 bases identical to TRBD1. CDR1 MNHNY and CDR2 SVGAGI come from the germline V gene (reference sequence). The CDR3 has 15 amino acids. Trimming took 0 bases from V and 2 from J; bases not matched to a gene: 1. CDR3 protein: CASSYSGQGNQPQHF. The CDR3 DNA reads as TGTGCCAGCAGTTACTCTGGACAGGGCAATCAGCCCCAGCATTTT.

V gene TRBV14 combines with J gene TRBJ2-3; TRBD2 agrees at 8 bases. CDR3 length equals 16 residues. Germline V gene lookup returns CDR1 SGHDN and CDR2 FVKESK. V shed 0 bases, J shed 2 bases, and the junction held 4 bases outside the gene matches. CDR3 sequence reads: CASSQDAGGYTDTQYF. The CDR3 DNA follows: TGTGCCAGCAGCCAAGACGCGGGGGGCTACACAGATACGCAGTATTTT.

The chain recombines TRBV29-1 with TRBJ1-2, with TRBD1 identical over 7 bases. Germline V gene data show CDR1 as SQVTM and CDR2 as ANQGSEA. The CDR3 extends over 14 amino acids. V lost 5 bases, J lost 4 bases, and 10 bases stayed unmatched. CDR3 DNA sequence: TGCAGCGTTTGGGACTCACAGGGGAGCTATGGCTACACCTTC. This codes for CSVWDSQGSYGYTF.

The chain is built from TRBV9 and TRBJ2-5, with D hard to call. The germline CDR1 and CDR2 sequences are SGDLS and YYNGEE. The CDR3 is made up of 15 amino acids. Trimming took off 0 bases at V and 1 base at J, with 10 bases between the two ends. Here the CDR3 reads CASSVDSQLQETQYF. Written as DNA, the CDR3 is TGTGCCAGCAGCGTAGATTCCCAGCTCCAAGAGACCCAGTACTTC.

This clone appeared a few times. The chain is built from TRBV5-4 and TRBJ1-1; D ambiguous. Trimming cost V 0 bases and J 2 bases, with 5 bases left between them. The germline gives CDR1 SGHNT, CDR2 YYREEE (reference sequence). The CDR3 is 13 residues long. The CDR3 loop reads CASSLEPNTEAFF. In DNA form, the CDR3 reads TGTGCCAGCAGCTTGGAACCTAACACTGAAGCTTTCTTT.

V usage is TRBV11-1 and J usage is TRBJ2-3, with a possible D match to TRBD1 (5 bases). Germline CDR1 is SGHAT and CDR2 is FQDESV (reference sequence). Trimming stripped 5 bases from V and 0 bases from J, with 21 bases between. There are 18 residues in the CDR3. The CDR3 is CASSPRTFRTSSTDTQYF. For the CDR3, the DNA is TGTGCCAGCAGCCCCCGGACATTCCGTACTTCTAGCACAGATACGCAGTATTTT.

V usage is TRBV2 and J usage is TRBJ2-2, with D unresolved. Per germline, CDR1 SNHLY and CDR2 FYNNEI. The CDR3 spans 11 residues. Trimming left V 6 bases short and J 7 bases short, with 6 bases between. Written as DNA, the CDR3 is TGTGCCAGCAGCGCCGACGGGGAGCTGTTTTTT. Translating it yields CASSADGELFF.

The genes are TRBV5-1 and TRBJ2-3; 7 positions match TRBD2. CDR1 and CDR2 from the germline V gene are SGHRS and YFSETQ. The CDR3 sequence is 15 residues long. The junction had 7 bases not matched to a gene; V was cut back by 3 bases and J by 3 bases. CDR3 sequence (DNA): TGCGCCAGCAGCTCTCCGGGACTACTTACAGATACGCAGTATTTT. This codes for CASSSPGLLTDTQYF.

The chain links TRBV6-6 to TRBJ1-1; D gene uncertain. The CDR3 totals 12 residues. CDR1 and CDR2 (germline): MNHNY, SVGAGI (reference sequence). Between the trimmed V and J ends, which lost 6 bases and 5 bases, there was a span of 10 bases. The CDR3 region has the DNA TGTGCCAGCAGCCTCCGGGAGACTGAAGCTTTCTTT. Its protein product is CASSLRETEAFF.

This clone has only one observation. J is TRBJ1-6 and V is TRBV12-5; 8 positions agree with TRBD1. Trimming cost V 7 bases and J 8 bases; bases outside gene matches: 13. CDR3 size: 16 residues. Germline CDR1 is LGHNT and CDR2 is FRNRAP. For the CDR3, the DNA is TGTGCTAGTGCCCCAACGGTGACAGGGGTGGATTCACCCCTCCACTTT. Protein product: CASAPTVTGVDSPLHF.

The chain joins TRBV13 to TRBJ1-3; D call uncertain. V gave up 5 bases and J gave up 4 bases, with 3 bases separating them. This CDR3 is built from 11 residues. Germline CDR1 and CDR2: PRHDT and FYEKMQ (reference sequence). The CDR3 DNA is TGTGCCAGCAGCCAAGGAAACACCATATATTTT. This translates into CASSQGNTIYF.

For the CDR3, the DNA is TGTGCCAGCAGGAGACTAGCGGGGGTCCAAGAGACCCAGTACTTC. Amino acid sequence: CASRRLAGVQETQYF. The rearrangement links TRBV6-6 to TRBJ2-5; 12 bases are shared with TRBD2. J lost 1 base, V lost 6 bases, and 3 bases had no gene match. This CDR3 is built from 15 residues. Germline V gives CDR1 MNHNY, CDR2 SVGAGI (reference sequence).

The CDR3 reads CASSLVRSGIEGYTF. CDR3 bases: TGTGCCAGCAGCTTGGTTCGGTCGGGGATCGAAGGCTACACCTTC. The V gene is TRBV5-4, the J gene TRBJ1-2; D uncertain. V shed 0 bases and J shed 8 bases, with 17 bases lying between them. Germline V CDR1 and CDR2: SGHNT, YYREEE (reference sequence). The CDR3 extends over 15 amino acids.

V and J are TRBV4-3 and TRBJ1-1; TRBD1 is a possible D gene (5 bases). V was pared by 4 bases and J by 1 base, with 10 bases between. The CDR3 has 14 residues. Germline CDR1 and CDR2: LGHNA and YSLEER. CDR3 coding DNA: TGCGCCAGCAGCCGCAATAGGGGGAACACTGAAGCTTTCTTT. This gives the protein CASSRNRGNTEAFF.

The chain links TRBV7-3 to TRBJ2-2; no clear D. Trimming cost V 0 bases and J 8 bases, with 10 bases left between them. This CDR3 has 14 residues. Germline V lookup: CDR1 SGHTA, CDR2 FQGTGA. This chain's CDR3 is CASSLTASSGELFF. DNA for the CDR3: TGTGCCAGCAGCTTAACCGCTAGTTCGGGGGAGCTGTTTTTT.

With respect to this clone: A read error may account for a junction end that differs from germline. V and J are TRBV20-1 and TRBJ1-1, with D possibly TRBD1 on 6 matching bases. Germline V lookup: CDR1 DFQATT, CDR2 SNEGSKA (reference sequence). The CDR3 spans 10 residues. The CDR3 reads CSASGNRVSF. Here the CDR3 DNA reads TGCAGTGCTAGTGGCAACAGGGTGAGCTTT.

The chain carries TRBV19 and TRBJ1-5; weak D call: TRBD1 (5 bases). The V and J ends lost 8 bases and 6 bases respectively, with 17 bases between them. The CDR3 has 14 amino acids. The V gene's germline CDR1 is LNHDA and CDR2 SQIVND (reference sequence). In DNA form, the CDR3 reads TGTGCCAGTGGAATGAGAGGGGTTGGTCAGCCCCAGCATTTT. Its protein product is CASGMRGVGQPQHF.

V is TRBV12-5 and J is TRBJ1-5, with a possible D match to TRBD1 (6 bases). Per the germline V gene, CDR1 is LGHNT and CDR2 is FRNRAP. The ends were cut back, 1 base at V and 6 bases at J, with 13 bases in the middle. The CDR3 runs to 15 residues. The CDR3, as DNA: TGTGCTAGTGGTTTGGGGTCAGGGGCGAGTCAGCCCCAGCATTTT. It is translated as CASGLGSGASQPQHF. The full variable domain, in which reference TRBV12-5 and TRBJ1-5 provide the parts outside the CDR3, is DARVTQTPRHKVTEMGQEVTMRCQPILGHNTVFWYRQTMMQGLELLAYFRNRAPLDDSGMPKDRFSAEMPDATLATLKIQPSEPRDSAVYFCASGLGSGASQPQHFGDGTRLSIL.

The CDR3 here is CASSPLVRTKETQYF. The CDR3 DNA sequence: TGTGCCAGCAGCCCCCTCGTCCGGACGAAAGAGACCCAGTACTTC. The rearrangement links TRBV5-5 to TRBJ2-5; no clear D gene. The CDR3 has 15 amino acids. Germline V gene sequence: CDR1 SGHKS, CDR2 YYEKEE (reference sequence). V lost 4 bases, J lost 3 bases, and 16 bases lay in between.

The chain couples TRBV15 to TRBJ2-3; D gene uncertain. V lost 0 bases and J lost 1, with 11 bases in between. Germline V gene data show CDR1 as LNHNV and CDR2 as YYDKDF (reference sequence). CDR3 length: 16 residues. Here the CDR3 reads CATSRDEGWGTDTQYF. CDR3 in DNA: TGTGCCACCAGCAGAGATGAAGGGTGGGGCACAGATACGCAGTATTTT.